This T cell receptor (beta chain) was retrieved from a study of T cell repertoires in cytomegalovirus infection. On the study more broadly: HLA-C-restricted CMV epitopes, recently identified, and well-studied HLA-B-restricted ones were used by the study.

V was shortened by 2 bases and J by 2 bases, with 6 bases between the two germline ends. The CDR3 covers 13 residues. This clonotype was recorded a few times. Its antigen is unidentified. Findings of the study overall: Across the ex vivo response, the dominant clonotypes were HLA-C-restricted CMV-specific TCR beta clonotypes.

TCRdb reanalysed the reads using MiXCR and keeps one entry per CDR3 protein. The sample includes hundreds of thousands of distinct CDR3 sequences, about 33% of them seen just once. The origin of this receptor is a human donor in good health (CMV status not recorded). Some clones in this sample may be carry-over from other donors' samples. Source: cultured PBMCs, taken from culture after CMV antigen stimulation. The chain joins TRBV12-3 or TRBV12-4 to TRBJ1-2; no firm D call. The DNA for the CDR3 is TGTGCCAGCAGTTTAATGCTGAACTATGGCTACACCTTC. This encodes CASSLMLNYGYTF.